This T cell receptor beta chain was identified during a study of cytomegalovirus exposure and HLA in healthy donors (dated by TCRdb to about 2017). Broadly, across the study: An earlier analysis of approximately 640 of the donors reported roughly 270 Gb of sequence data and around 120 million unique TCR beta sequences from about 200 million T cells. The study aimed to test whether signatures of past pathogen exposure could be identified by cataloging public T cell receptors. Roughly 300 gigabases of sequencing data and around 85 million unique TCR sequences made up an early release that covered nearly 650 HLA-typed donors. Of the 398 genotyped donors, around 81% fell in the genetic ancestry cluster associated with self-reported Caucasian donors. Using immunosequencing, the study profiled T cell repertoires from roughly 650 subjects and related those repertoires to cytomegalovirus serostatus. A few DR-DQ haplotypes were treated as single units for association and clustering because of strong linkage in the cohort. Donor age, sex, ethnicity and CMV serostatus were compiled alongside the repertoire data. Rather than using new phenotypic data, the later analysis identified candidate immune exposures from TCR beta sequences and from how often those sequences occurred across donors. Class I and class II HLA loci were covered by the typing at four-digit resolution. The study combined high-throughput TCR immunosequencing, statistical association of individual TCRs with disease status, and machine learning to predict cytomegalovirus infection status. A later analysis re-examined previously published TCR beta repertoires from hundreds of donors and added high-resolution HLA genotyping to investigate patterns of TCR occurrence. Typing coverage differed by locus: A, B, C, DRB1 and DQB1 were typed in about 629-640 donors, DQA1 in 522, DPA1 in roughly 590, and DPB1 in roughly 470. Among roughly 400 genotyped donors of the cohort, an average of around 240,000 unique TCR beta nucleotide sequences were sequenced per donor, approximately 20% of them non-productive. Besides the first cohort of roughly 660 subjects, a separate validation cohort made up of 120 different subjects was used. All discovery cohort repertoires had been generated on a single sequencing platform. An earlier analysis of several hundred of the donors used high-throughput TCR beta sequencing to judge whether each TCR beta V gene segment behaved as functional or pseudogenic. A later genetic analysis used genome-wide SNP genotypes for about 60% of the 666 donors, treating that subset as a discovery cohort.

General findings and caveats noted by the study authors: In this cohort, only TCR beta chains were sequenced, and detectable features were limited by the absence of alpha or paired-chain data. In a later analysis, the rate of TCR association differed among HLA loci, with DRB1 alleles having the most associated TCRs and HLA-C alleles having the fewest. Specific HLA alleles were associated with 15,000 to 20,000 TCR beta sequences at a false discovery rate of 0.05 in a later analysis. Some IMGT-functional V segments, including TRBV6-2 and TRBV6-3, could not be distinguished by the 87-base-pair reads and were therefore excluded. While some public TCRs were present in many individuals, most TCR sequences turned up only very rarely across donors. A later genetic analysis reported fewer N-insertions in productive TCRs among donors in an Asian-associated ancestry cluster than the approximately 670-donor mean. Assigning TCR associations to individual alleles was difficult when HLA alleles, especially DR and DQ, strongly co-occurred. CMV serostatus was the only immune exposure information available for the cohort. A further reported finding was that TCR beta sequences accurately predicted the HLA-A and HLA-B alleles for most subjects in the first cohort. Sequencing depth was assumed to be roughly uniform across donors in the presence/absence analyses, though that assumption may not hold. In both the original and validation cohorts, the classifier was reported to diagnose cytomegalovirus status with high specificity and sensitivity. A cluster of highly shared sequence variants was judged likely to represent a technical artifact of the sequencing pipeline. HLA typing was unavailable for some donors at each locus, so association tests used only the typed subset. In a later genetic analysis, a missense DCLRE1C variant was associated with V-gene and J-gene trimming of TCR beta chains, and the association was replicated in an independent cohort. Broadly in line with IMGT annotations, most TCR beta V segments showed up in productive rearrangements about 90% or about 30% of the time in an earlier analysis of 587 of the donors. Because counts were too low, around 18 rarely observed V segments, including chromosome 9 orphons, were left out of the earlier analysis of a few hundred of the donors. A later analysis reported that several top co-occurrence clusters appeared linked to parvovirus B19, influenza, CMV and Epstein-Barr virus. In vitro tests confirmed that a few of the cytomegalovirus-associated TCR beta chains recognize cytomegalovirus antigens. A later analysis found that HLA-associated TCR beta chains were more clonally expanded and had lower generation probabilities than equally common non-associated chains. According to a later analysis, most CMV-associated TCR beta chains appeared to be HLA-restricted, and the HLA associations seemed to be driven largely by CMV exposure. Linkage disequilibrium might explain the correlated functional status among segregating V segments, but an unknown experimental factor could not be ruled out. The authors suggested that the approach could potentially be extended to other disease states and immunological phenotypes. The study gave a list of under 200 TCR beta chains associated with cytomegalovirus.

The CDR3 holds 15 amino acids from the cysteine to the phenylalanine. Just CDR3 DNA is preserved here, 45 bases in frame from base 1. Per the germline V gene, SQVTM is the CDR1 and ANQGSEA is the CDR2. Compared with germline, V lacks 7 bases and J lacks 2 bases; bases without a gene match: 11. Worth noting for this clone: Its antigen is unknown. No much larger clone is present one base from it, and per-base qualities are unavailable.

In total, roughly 670 healthy bone marrow donors made up the cohort. Cohort members were all nominally healthy when sampled, although unrecorded immune exposures were likely present. The donor was CMV seropositive and belonged to the group of more than 250 seropositive cohort members. A peripheral blood sample was collected from each donor, and TCR beta sequencing was performed on peripheral blood mononuclear cells. Genomic DNA was extracted from the blood cell samples with the Qiagen DNeasy Blood Extraction Kit. Library method: the immunoSEQ multiplex PCR assay. A mixture of 60 forward primers for TCR Vbeta segments and 13 reverse primers for TCR Jbeta segments was used in the multiplex PCR. A multiplex PCR assay on genomic DNA amplified the CDR3 region of rearranged TCR beta genes. The amplified TCR beta libraries were sequenced on the Illumina HiSeq System as 87-base-pair reads. The authors' pipeline ran thus. A later analysis tallied some 79 million unique TCR beta chains across the 666 repertoires, and about 10 million of those chains were shared by two or more donors. To remove PCR and sequencing errors, raw reads were error-corrected and collapsed into unique sequences using a nearest-neighbor algorithm that merged closely related sequences. Alignment of CDR3 sequences to IMGT reference sequences was used to assign V, D and J gene segments. Each retained sequence needed at least a six-nucleotide match to both a V gene segment and a J gene segment. Rearrangements were called productive when the CDR3 lacked stop codons and stayed in frame with V and J; all others were non-productive. CDR3 was defined by IMGT convention, running from the second conserved V-encoded cysteine to the conserved J-encoded phenylalanine. Sequences without an unambiguous match to a single V gene segment were excluded from the earlier analysis of 500 to 700 of the donors. In an earlier analysis of approximately 610 of the donors, V segments were called functional above 56.7% productive rearrangements and were called segregating when the between-donor standard deviation exceeded 5%. A statistical classification framework was developed to diagnose cytomegalovirus status using the catalog of TCR beta chain sequences. V and J gene assignment, in a later analysis, came from comparing TCR nucleotide sequences with IMGT/GENE-DB human TR gene sequences. The TCRdist pipeline was used in a later analysis to assign CDR3 sequences and most-parsimonious VDJ recombination scenarios. In a later analysis, each TCR beta chain was defined by its CDR3 amino acid sequence together with its V-gene family, and reads without a unique V-gene family were excluded. In a later analysis, approximately 590 highly shared, low-generation-probability nucleotide sequences were removed to address suspected cross-contamination and a sequencing artifact. A later analysis calculated a clonal expansion index for each public chain from normalized within-repertoire ranks of inferred template counts. In a later analysis, generation probabilities were computed using a VDJ recombination model fitted to out-of-frame rearrangements, and the results were checked against IGoR. In a later analysis, hypergeometric tests were used to score TCR-TCR, TCR-HLA and TCR-CMV co-occurrence, with a repertoire-size bias correction applied to TCR pairs. To estimate false discovery rates, a later analysis permuted the HLA or CMV assignments 20 times. In a later analysis, co-occurring TCRs were grouped with DBSCAN, and TCRdist sequence similarity was added when clustering was performed within HLA-allele-positive subsets. Repertoires with fewer than 30,000 or more than 120,000 public chains, plus five repertoires with anomalous nucleotide sharing, were excluded from co-occurrence clustering. Sourced from immuneACCESS, this table was stored by TCRdb with only in-frame sequences that have V and J called. A share of the clones is absent; for the studies checked, an unresolved V gene accounts for under half, and the remainder has no known explanation. The V and J calls and the clone size are those of that table, but D and trimming were determined from the DNA. The table for this sample lists 190,000 or so clones; around 83% of them were counted only once. Of the sample, 6.5% is held by the ten largest clones.

The sample was PBMCs. The sequence derives from a woman aged 45-65 years in good health and CMV-seropositive. The chain couples TRBV29-1 to TRBJ2-3; 8 central nucleotides agree with TRBD2. The bases read TGCAGCGCCAGCGGGGGAGGAAAAGACACAGATACGCAGTATTTT. Protein translation: CSASGGGKDTDTQYF.